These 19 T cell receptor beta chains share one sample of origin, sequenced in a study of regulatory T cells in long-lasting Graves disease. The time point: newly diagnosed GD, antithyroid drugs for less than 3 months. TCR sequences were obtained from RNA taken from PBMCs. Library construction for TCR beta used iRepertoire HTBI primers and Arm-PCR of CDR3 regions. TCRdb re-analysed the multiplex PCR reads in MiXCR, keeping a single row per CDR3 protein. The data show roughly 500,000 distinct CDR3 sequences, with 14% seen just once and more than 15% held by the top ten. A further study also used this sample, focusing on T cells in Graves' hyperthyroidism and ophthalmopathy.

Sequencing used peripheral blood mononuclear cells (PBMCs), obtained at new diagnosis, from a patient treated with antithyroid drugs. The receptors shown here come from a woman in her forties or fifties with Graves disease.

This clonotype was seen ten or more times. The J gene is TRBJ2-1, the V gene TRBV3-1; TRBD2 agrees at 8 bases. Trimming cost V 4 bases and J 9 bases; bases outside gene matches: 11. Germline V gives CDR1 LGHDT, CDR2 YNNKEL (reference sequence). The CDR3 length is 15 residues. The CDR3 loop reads CASSPRGTRSTEQFF. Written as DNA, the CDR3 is TGTGCCAGCAGCCCCCGAGGGACTAGGAGCACTGAGCAGTTCTTC.

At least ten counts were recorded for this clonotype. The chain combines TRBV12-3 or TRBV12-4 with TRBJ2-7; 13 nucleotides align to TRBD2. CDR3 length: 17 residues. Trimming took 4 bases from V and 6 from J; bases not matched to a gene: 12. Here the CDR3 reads CASSSGTRTSGSTEQYF. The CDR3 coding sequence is TGTGCCAGCAGTTCAGGGACACGGACTAGCGGGAGTACCGAGCAGTACTTC.

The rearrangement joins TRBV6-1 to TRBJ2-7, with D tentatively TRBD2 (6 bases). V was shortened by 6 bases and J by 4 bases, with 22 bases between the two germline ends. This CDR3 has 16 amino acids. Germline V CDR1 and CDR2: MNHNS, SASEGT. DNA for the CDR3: TGTGCCAGCAGCAACCCACTGAGGGACTTTGAATACGAGCAGTACTTC. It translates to CASSNPLRDFEYEQYF.

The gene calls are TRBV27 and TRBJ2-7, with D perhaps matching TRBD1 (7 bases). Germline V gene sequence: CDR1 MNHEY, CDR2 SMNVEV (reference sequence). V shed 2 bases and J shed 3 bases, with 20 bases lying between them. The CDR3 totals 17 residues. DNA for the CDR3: TGTGCCAGCAGTTTAGGAGGGGGCCATCCTCTACACTACGAGCAGTACTTC. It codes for CASSLGGGHPLHYEQYF.

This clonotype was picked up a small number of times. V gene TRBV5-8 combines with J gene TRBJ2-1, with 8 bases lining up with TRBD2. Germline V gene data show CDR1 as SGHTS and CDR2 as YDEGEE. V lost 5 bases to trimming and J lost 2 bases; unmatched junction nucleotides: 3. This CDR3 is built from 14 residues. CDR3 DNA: TGTGCCAGCAGACCAGCGGGAGCCTACAATGAGCAGTTCTTC. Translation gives CASRPAGAYNEQFF. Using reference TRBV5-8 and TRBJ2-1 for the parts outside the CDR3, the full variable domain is EAGVTQSPTHLIKTRGQQATLRCSPISGHTSVYWYQQALGLGLQFLLWYDEGEERNRGNFPPRFSGRQFPNYSSELNVNALELEDSALYLCASRPAGAYNEQFFGPGTRLTVL.

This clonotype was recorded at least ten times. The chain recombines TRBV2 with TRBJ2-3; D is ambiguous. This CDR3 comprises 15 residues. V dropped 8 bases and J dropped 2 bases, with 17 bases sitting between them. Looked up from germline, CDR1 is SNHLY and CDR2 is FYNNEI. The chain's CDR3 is CASPPTRVDTDTQYF. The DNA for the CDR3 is TGTGCCAGCCCTCCTACCCGGGTGGACACAGATACGCAGTATTTT.

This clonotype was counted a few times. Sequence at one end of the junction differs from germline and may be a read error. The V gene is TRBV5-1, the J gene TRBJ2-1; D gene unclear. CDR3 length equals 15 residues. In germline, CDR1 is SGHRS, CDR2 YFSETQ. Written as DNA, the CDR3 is TGCGCCAGCAGCTTGAGGGCTGGCGGCTACAGTGAGCAGTTCTTC. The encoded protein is CASSLRAGGYSEQFF.

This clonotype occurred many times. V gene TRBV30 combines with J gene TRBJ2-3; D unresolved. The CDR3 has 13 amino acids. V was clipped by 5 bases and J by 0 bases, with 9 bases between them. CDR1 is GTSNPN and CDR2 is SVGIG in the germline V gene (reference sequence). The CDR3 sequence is CAWARSSTDTQYF. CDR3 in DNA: TGTGCCTGGGCTAGGTCTAGCACAGATACGCAGTATTTT.

The CDR3 reads CASSQERYTSEAFF. Here the CDR3 DNA reads TGCGCCAGCAGCCAAGAGAGGTACACTTCAGAAGCTTTCTTT. The chain carries TRBV4-1 and TRBJ1-1; D ambiguous. The CDR3 spans 14 residues. V was clipped by 0 bases and J by 8 bases, with 13 bases between them. Looked up from germline, CDR1 is MGHRA and CDR2 is YSYEKL.

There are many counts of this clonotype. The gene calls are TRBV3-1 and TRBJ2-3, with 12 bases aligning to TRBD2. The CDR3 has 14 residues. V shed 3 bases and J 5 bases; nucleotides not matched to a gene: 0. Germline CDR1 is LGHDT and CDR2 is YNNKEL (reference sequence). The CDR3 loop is CASSQTSGGDTQYF. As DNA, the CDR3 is TGTGCCAGCAGCCAGACTAGCGGGGGAGATACGCAGTATTTT.

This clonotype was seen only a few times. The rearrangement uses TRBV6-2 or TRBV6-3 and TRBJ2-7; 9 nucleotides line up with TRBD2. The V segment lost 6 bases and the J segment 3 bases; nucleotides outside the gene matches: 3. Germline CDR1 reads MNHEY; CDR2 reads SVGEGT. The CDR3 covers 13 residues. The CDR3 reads CASRPSGNYEQYF. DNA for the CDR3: TGTGCCAGCAGACCTAGCGGGAACTACGAGCAGTACTTC.

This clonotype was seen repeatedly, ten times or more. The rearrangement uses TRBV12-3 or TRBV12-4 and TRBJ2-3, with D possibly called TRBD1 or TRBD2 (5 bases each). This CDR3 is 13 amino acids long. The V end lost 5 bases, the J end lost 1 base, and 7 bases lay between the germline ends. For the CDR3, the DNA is TGTGCCAGCAGTGGGACCCGCACAGATACGCAGTATTTT. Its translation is CASSGTRTDTQYF.

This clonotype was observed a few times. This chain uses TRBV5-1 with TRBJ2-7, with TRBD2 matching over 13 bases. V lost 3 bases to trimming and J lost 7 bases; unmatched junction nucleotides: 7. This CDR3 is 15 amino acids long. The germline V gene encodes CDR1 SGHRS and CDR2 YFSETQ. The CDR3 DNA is TGCGCCAGCAGCTACACGACTAGCGGGAGGTCGGAGCAGTACTTC. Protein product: CASSYTTSGRSEQYF.

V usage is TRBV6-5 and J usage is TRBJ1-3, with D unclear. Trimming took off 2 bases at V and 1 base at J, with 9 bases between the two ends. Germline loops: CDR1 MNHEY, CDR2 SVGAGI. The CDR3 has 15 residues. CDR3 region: CASSYEAASGNTIYF. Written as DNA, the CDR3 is TGTGCCAGCAGTTACGAGGCAGCTTCTGGAAACACCATATATTTT.

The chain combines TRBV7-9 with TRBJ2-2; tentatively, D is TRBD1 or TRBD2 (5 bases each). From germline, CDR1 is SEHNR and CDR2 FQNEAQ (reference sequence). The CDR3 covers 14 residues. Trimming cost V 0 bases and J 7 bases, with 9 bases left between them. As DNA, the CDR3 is TGTGCCAGCAGCTTAGCAGGGACGGTCGGGGAGCTGTTTTTT. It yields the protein CASSLAGTVGELFF.

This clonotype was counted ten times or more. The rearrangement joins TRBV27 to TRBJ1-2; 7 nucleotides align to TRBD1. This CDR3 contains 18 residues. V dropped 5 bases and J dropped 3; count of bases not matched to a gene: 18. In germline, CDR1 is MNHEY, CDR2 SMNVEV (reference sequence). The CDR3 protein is CASSLSGQATISHYGYTF. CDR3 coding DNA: TGTGCCAGCAGTCTCTCCGGACAGGCCACTATATCCCACTATGGCTACACCTTC.

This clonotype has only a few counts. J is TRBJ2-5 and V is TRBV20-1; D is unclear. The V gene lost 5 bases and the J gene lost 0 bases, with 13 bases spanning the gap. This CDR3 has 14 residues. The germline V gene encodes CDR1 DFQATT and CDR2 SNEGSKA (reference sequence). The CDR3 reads CSAGRMDHQETQYF. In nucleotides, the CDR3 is TGCAGTGCTGGCCGTATGGACCACCAAGAGACCCAGTACTTC.

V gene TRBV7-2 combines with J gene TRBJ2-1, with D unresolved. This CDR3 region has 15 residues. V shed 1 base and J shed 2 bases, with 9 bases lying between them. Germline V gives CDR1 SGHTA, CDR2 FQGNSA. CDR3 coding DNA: TGTGCCAGCAGCTTAGAACAGATGACCTACAATGAGCAGTTCTTC. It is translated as CASSLEQMTYNEQFF.

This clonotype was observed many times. For the CDR3, the DNA is TGTGCCAGCAGCCCTAGCGTCAGGGGCAGGGACGAGCAGTACTTC. Translated, it gives CASSPSVRGRDEQYF. The chain is built from TRBV28 and TRBJ2-7; D possibly uses TRBD1 or TRBD2 (6 bases each). This CDR3 comprises 15 residues. The germline V gene encodes CDR1 MDHEN and CDR2 SYDVKM. V lost 6 bases and J 5 bases, leaving 20 bases between the germline ends.